These T cell receptor beta chains were read from a single sample in a study of cytotoxic CD8 clonotypes in ibrutinib-treated CLL. This table comes from immunoSEQ multiplex PCR, and its TCRdb copy is limited to in-frame clones, with some not included. The profile shows over 200,000 clones, more than 75% of them singletons. Sequencing used PBMCs, obtained after 12 months of ibrutinib treatment. The source of these receptors is a human donor with chronic lymphocytic leukemia. CDR3s include the opening cysteine and the closing phenylalanine or tryptophan. The order of the fields is clone size, D gene, V gene, J gene, CDR3 DNA, CDR3 protein. D genes are given only for firm matches. Size values are once, few and many counts, or a class for expanded clones, and some rows have none.

>-|-|TRBV7-9|TRBJ2-7
TGTGCCAGCAGCTTAGTTACAGGGATCTACGAGCAGTACTTC
CASSLVTGIYEQYF
>once|-|TRBV27|TRBJ2-2
TGTGCCAGCAGTTTTCGTCCGATCAGGACCGGGGAGCTGTTTTTT
CASSFRPIRTGELFF
>-|-|TRBV5-1|TRBJ2-7
TGCGCCAGCAGCTCGGGATTACTTTCCTACGAGCAGTACTTC
CASSSGLLSYEQYF
>once|TRBD2|TRBV9|TRBJ2-1
TGTGCCAGCAGCGTCCGGGTCAGCGGGAGGCCGGAAAACAATGAGCAGTTCTTC
CASSVRVSGRPENNEQFF
>-|TRBD2|TRBV5-1|TRBJ2-1
TGCGCCAGCAGCTTCACTAGCGGGGGATACAATGAGCAGTTCTTC
CASSFTSGGYNEQFF
>-|TRBD1|TRBV6-5|TRBJ1-2
TGTGCCAGCAGGGGGACAGGGAAGGGTGGAGGCTACACCTTC
CASRGTGKGGGYTF
>-|TRBD2|TRBV30|TRBJ2-2
TGTGCCTGGAGACTAGCGGGGGGAATCGGGGAGCTGTTTTTT
CAWRLAGGIGELFF
>-|-|TRBV15|TRBJ1-5
TGTGCCACCAGCAGCCCTCAGGGATACAATCAGCCCCAGCATTTT
CATSSPQGYNQPQHF
>few|-|TRBV5-1|TRBJ2-2
TGCGCCAGCAGCGACACAGGGGAGCTGTTTTTT
CASSDTGELFF
>-|-|TRBV13|TRBJ2-1
TGTGCCAGCAGCCCAAAGATAAACAGGTATGAGCAGTTCTTC
CASSPKINRYEQFF
>-|TRBD2|TRBV5-1|TRBJ2-7
TGCGCCAGCACCCTAGGAGTGGGACTAGCGGGCGAGCAGTACTTC
CASTLGVGLAGEQYF
>-|-|TRBV28|TRBJ1-2
TGTGCCACCACAAGGGGGGGACGGATGAATGGCTACACCTTC
CATTRGGRMNGYTF
>-|-|TRBV6-5|TRBJ2-3
TGTGCCAGCAGGCCTCAGGGGTCCAATACGCAGTATTTT
CASRPQGSNTQYF
>-|-|TRBV5-1|TRBJ1-4
TGCGCCAGCAGCGTGGGGGACTATGCAACTAATGAAAAACTGTTTTTT
CASSVGDYATNEKLFF
>-|TRBD1|TRBV28|TRBJ2-7
TGTGCCAGCACCACGACAGGGGGGGAGCGTCGGCAGTACTTC
CASTTTGGERRQYF
>-|-|TRBV30|TRBJ2-5
TGTGCCTGGACCACGCAGGGGGAGACCCAGTACTTC
CAWTTQGETQYF
>-|-|TRBV5-5|TRBJ2-5
TGTGCCAGCAGCCCATCCGGGCAGTACCAAGAGACCCAGTACTTC
CASSPSGQYQETQYF
>few|TRBD2|TRBV10-3|TRBJ2-7
TGTGCCACCATACAAGGACTAGGCGGGACCGAGCAGTACTTC
CATIQGLGGTEQYF
>-|-|TRBV11-2|TRBJ2-3
TGTGCCAGCAGCTTAGATTTGGGAGATACGCAGTATTTT
CASSLDLGDTQYF
>-|TRBD2|TRBV9|TRBJ2-2
TGTGCCAGCAGCGCCGGTTGGACTAGCGGGGGCCACGCGAACACCGGGGAGCTGTTTTTT
CASSAGWTSGGHANTGELFF
>-|TRBD1|TRBV25-1|TRBJ1-6
TGTGCCAGCAGTGAATATCGGACAGGGGCTCCTAATTCACCCCTCCACTTT
CASSEYRTGAPNSPLHF
>-|TRBD1|TRBV23-1|TRBJ2-4
TGCGCCAGCAGTCAATCTTTTGCTAGGCAGGGGGTCACCAAAAACATTCAGTACTTC
CASSQSFARQGVTKNIQYF
>-|-|TRBV16|TRBJ1-1
TGTGCCAGCAGCCAAAACAGGCAACTCACTGAAGCTTTCTTT
CASSQNRQLTEAFF
>-|TRBD2|TRBV30|TRBJ2-5
TGTGCCTGGGCATTCGGGGGGGGTCAAGAGACCCAGTACTTC
CAWAFGGGQETQYF
>-|-|TRBV29-1|TRBJ1-2
TGCAGCGTTGCGAGGTCCGGGGTCCATGGCTACACCTTC
CSVARSGVHGYTF
>few|-|TRBV9|TRBJ1-1
TGTGCCAGCAGAGTGGTCGAAGACACTGAAGCTTTCTTT
CASRVVEDTEAFF
>-|TRBD2|TRBV18|TRBJ2-5
TGTGCCAGCTCACCATTAGCTAGCGGTAAAGAGACCCAGTACTTC
CASSPLASGKETQYF
>-|-|TRBV4-1|TRBJ1-4
TGCGCCAGCAGCCAGGCTCGTGGGGAAAAACTGTTTTTT
CASSQARGEKLFF
>-|TRBD2|TRBV2|TRBJ2-3
TGTGCCAGCAGTCCTGACTTTGGCGGGGGGGATACGCAGTATTTT
CASSPDFGGGDTQYF
>-|TRBD2|TRBV7-2|TRBJ2-5
TGTGCCAGCAGCCCTGGACGGGGGGGTTACCAAGAGACCCAGTACTTC
CASSPGRGGYQETQYF
>-|-|TRBV19|TRBJ2-7
TGTGCCAGTAGTCTCCGGCAGGGGAGGGACTACGAGCAGTACTTC
CASSLRQGRDYEQYF
>-|TRBD1|TRBV10-3|TRBJ1-4
TGTGCCATCAGTGAGTCGGACAGGGAGGGAGAAAAACTGTTTTTT
CAISESDREGEKLFF
>-|-|TRBV5-4|TRBJ2-3
TGTGCCAGCACCCAAGGGGGTCCGGGGGATACGCAGTATTTT
CASTQGGPGDTQYF
>-|-|TRBV2|TRBJ1-2
TGTGCCAGCAGTCGCAGGGGAGGCTACACCTTC
CASSRRGGYTF
>-|TRBD2|TRBV11-1|TRBJ2-3
TGTGCCAGCAGCCCGGGACTAGCGGGACGCACAGATACGCAGTATTTT
CASSPGLAGRTDTQYF
>few|-|TRBV23-1|TRBJ1-5
TGCGCCAGCAGTCATTACAGGGATGAGCAGTGGAGCAATCAGCCCCAGCATTTT
CASSHYRDEQWSNQPQHF
>-|-|TRBV2|TRBJ1-3
TGTGCCAGCATGCGAGGAGCCGGAAACACCATATATTTT
CASMRGAGNTIYF
>-|-|TRBV25-1|TRBJ2-1
TGTGCCAGCAGTGAGACCCATTCGCGGGAAGCGCACAATGAGCAGTTCTTC
CASSETHSREAHNEQFF
>-|-|TRBV25-1|TRBJ2-2
TGTGCCAGCATCGGACTTCCCACCGGGGAGCTGTTTTTT
CASIGLPTGELFF
>once|-|TRBV23-1|TRBJ1-5
TGCGCCAGCAGTCAAAGGTGGGTCAGGCCCCAGCATTTT
CASSQRWVRPQHF
>once|TRBD1|TRBV18|TRBJ1-1
TGTGCCAGCTCACCACTGTCGACAGGGTACACTGAAGCTTTCTTT
CASSPLSTGYTEAFF
>once|TRBD1|TRBV2|TRBJ1-1
TGTGCCAGCGATTTACAGGGGGAAGCTTTCTTT
CASDLQGEAFF
>-|-|TRBV18|TRBJ2-7
TGTGCCAGCTCACCACCGGGGTTAAGCTCCTACGAGCAGTACTTC
CASSPPGLSSYEQYF